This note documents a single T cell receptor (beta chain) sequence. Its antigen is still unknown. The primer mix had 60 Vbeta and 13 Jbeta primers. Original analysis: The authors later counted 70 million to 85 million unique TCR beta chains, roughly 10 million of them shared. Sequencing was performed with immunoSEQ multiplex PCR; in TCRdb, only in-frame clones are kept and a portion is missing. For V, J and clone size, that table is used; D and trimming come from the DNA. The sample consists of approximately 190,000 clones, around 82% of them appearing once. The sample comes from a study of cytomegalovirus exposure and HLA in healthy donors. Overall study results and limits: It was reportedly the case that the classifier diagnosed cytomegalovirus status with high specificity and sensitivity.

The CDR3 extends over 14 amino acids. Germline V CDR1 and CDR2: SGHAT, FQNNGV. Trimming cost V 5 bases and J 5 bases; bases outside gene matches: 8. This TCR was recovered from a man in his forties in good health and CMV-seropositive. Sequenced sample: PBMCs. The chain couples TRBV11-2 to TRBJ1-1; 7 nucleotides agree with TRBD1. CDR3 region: CASSRPTGRTEAFF. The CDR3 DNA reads TGTGCCAGCAGCCGCCCGACAGGGCGAACTGAAGCTTTCTTT. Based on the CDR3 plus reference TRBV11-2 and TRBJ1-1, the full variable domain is EAGVAQSPRYKIIEKRQSVAFWCNPISGHATLYWYQQILGQGPKLLIQFQNNGVVDDSQLPKDRFSAERLKGVDSTLKIQPAKLEDSAVYLCASSRPTGRTEAFFGQGTRLTVV.